This TCR beta chain comes out of a study of cytomegalovirus exposure and HLA in healthy donors. Whole-study results and caveats: Data from an earlier analysis indicated that most TCR beta V segments were productive either about 87% or about 30% of the time.

This CDR3 is 15 amino acids long. V gave up 3 bases and J gave up 5 bases, with 17 bases separating them. Looked up from germline, CDR1 is SEHNR and CDR2 is FQNEAQ (reference sequence). A note on this clone: What it recognizes is unknown.

The PCR used 60 Vbeta and 13 Jbeta primers. This table comes from immunoSEQ multiplex PCR, and its TCRdb copy is limited to in-frame clones, with some not included. The repertoire holds 150,000 to 200,000 clones, with 60% to 80% as singletons. Material for sequencing was PBMCs. This TCR came from a male donor in good health and CMV-seronegative. V gene TRBV7-9 combines with J gene TRBJ2-7, with a weak D call TRBD2 (6 bases). CDR3 protein: CASSFQDGGAHEQYF. The CDR3 DNA is TGTGCCAGCAGCTTCCAAGATGGAGGGGCCCACGAGCAGTACTTC.